This TCR beta chain was obtained from a study of blood T cell repertoires in COVID-19. In the study overall: PBMCs, B-cell-depleted T cells, or T cells provided the cDNA or gDNA that made up the material.

This clone occurred a few times. Those enrolled, adults aged about 18 to 89 years, came from some 25 US areas. Profiling relied on immunoSEQ multiplex PCR, and the TCRdb table lists in-frame clones only, not all of them. The sample consists of roughly 400,000 clones, 70% to 90% of them appearing once. The ends lost 0 bases at V and 9 bases at J; junction bases unmatched: 12. The CDR3 contains 17 residues. Looked up from germline, CDR1 is SGDLS and CDR2 is YYNGEE. Source material: PBMCs or T cells enriched from blood (not recorded which). The receptor was derived from a woman younger than 30 who had been exposed to COVID-19. The chain joins TRBV9 to TRBJ1-6, with 7 bases fitting TRBD1. CDR3 loop: CASSVGTPTGQSSPLHF. The CDR3, as DNA: TGTGCCAGCAGCGTAGGAACCCCGACAGGGCAGAGTTCACCCCTCCACTTT.